This T cell receptor beta chain is drawn from a study of control samples from healthy donors and cancer patients. Libraries were prepared by immunoSEQ multiplex PCR; TCRdb keeps only in-frame clonotypes and omits some of them. Among approximately 52,000 clones listed, 88% were seen once. Sequenced: blood. The receptor was derived from a man between 50 and 59 years old in good health.

CDR3 protein: CASSLAFKGGEQFF. The CDR3 bases are TGTGCCAGCAGCTTAGCCTTTAAGGGAGGGGAGCAGTTCTTC. The gene calls are TRBV7-2 and TRBJ2-1; 7 nucleotides match TRBD2. CDR1 and CDR2 from the germline V gene are SGHTA and FQGNSA. J was trimmed by 10 bases and V by 0 bases; bases with no gene match: 6. The CDR3 loop spans 14 amino acids.